These 26 T cell receptor beta chains came from one sample sequenced in a study of shared clonotypes between healthy human individuals (dated by TCRdb to 2020 to 2022). The library was obtained by the immunoSEQ multiplex PCR assay. Entries here come from immuneACCESS through TCRdb and include only in-frame sequences with V and J called. Some clones fail to appear in such tables; in the studies checked, an unresolved V gene covers under half of the shortfall, and the cause of the remainder is unknown. This sample is represented by under 2,500,000 clones; about 94% of them were singletons. Clones ranked in the top ten supply over 0.1% of the sample. The sequencing sample was made of naive CD4+ T cells sorted from blood. What this sample's cell subset or site label stands for: CD45RA+ positively selected. The receptor source for this set is a young man in good health.

The rearrangement links TRBV2 to TRBJ1-1, with 7 bases lining up with TRBD1. The J segment lost 4 bases and the V segment lost 1 base, leaving 6 bases of the junction unmatched. The CDR3 sequence is 15 residues long. Germline CDR1 is SNHLY and CDR2 is FYNNEI. The CDR3 bases are TGTGCCAGCAGTGAAGTAGGGGGCAGGGGCACTGAAGCTTTCTTT. It is translated as CASSEVGGRGTEAFF.

The V gene is TRBV9, the J gene TRBJ2-2, with TRBD2 identical over 12 bases. The germline gives CDR1 SGDLS, CDR2 YYNGEE. CDR3 size: 17 residues. V gave up 4 bases and J gave up 7 bases; unmatched junction bases: 11. The DNA of the CDR3 is TGTGCCAGCAGCAGAGCCGGGACTAGCGGGCCGGGCGGGGAGCTGTTTTTT. Protein product: CASSRAGTSGPGGELFF.

The genes are TRBV6-6 and TRBJ1-1, with a tentative D call TRBD1 (6 bases). Germline V CDR1 and CDR2: MNHNY, SVGAGI (reference sequence). The germline V and J ends were trimmed by 6 bases and 6 bases, with 14 bases remaining between them. There are 13 residues in the CDR3. Written as DNA, the CDR3 is TGTGCCAGCAGCCCTCAGGGGATCCCTGAAGCTTTCTTT. Protein product: CASSPQGIPEAFF.

As concerns this clone: One end of the junction is discordant with germline, which a read error may explain. V and J are TRBV7-3 and TRBJ2-5; 9 bases fit TRBD1. The CDR3 totals 16 residues. Germline lookup yields CDR1 SGHTA and CDR2 FQGTGA. CDR3 DNA sequence: TGTGCCAGCAGCATAACAGGGGGCGAGGGGTCGGAGACCCAGTACTTC. Translation: CASSITGGEGSETQYF.

The rearrangement joins TRBV7-2 to TRBJ2-3; TRBD1 might be the D (7 bases). Germline V gene lookup returns CDR1 SGHTA and CDR2 FQGNSA. The ends were cut back, 2 bases at V and 6 bases at J, with 15 bases in the middle. The CDR3 runs 15 residues. CDR3 DNA sequence: TGTGCCAGCAGCTTAAGGGGGCGGGACGGGGATACGCAGTATTTT. Its protein product is CASSLRGRDGDTQYF.

This clone is a singleton in its sample. The CDR3 sequence: CATSRDPRDRVGNTIYF. CDR3 in DNA: TGTGCCACCAGCAGAGATCCGAGGGACAGGGTCGGGAACACCATATATTTT. The J gene is TRBJ1-3, the V gene TRBV15, with TRBD1 matching over 9 bases. The V and J ends lost 0 bases and 7 bases, in that order; junction bases with no gene match: 10. This CDR3 has 17 amino acids. Per the germline V gene, CDR1 is LNHNV and CDR2 is YYDKDF (reference sequence).

This clone was detected once. The sample has other DNA sequences that encode this CDR3 too. The chain recombines TRBV6-1 with TRBJ1-5; a possible D gene is TRBD1 (5 bases). The V end lost 6 bases, the J end lost 3 bases, and 9 bases lay between the germline ends. CDR1 MNHNS and CDR2 SASEGT come from the germline V gene. The CDR3 extends over 13 amino acids. The CDR3 nucleotides are TGTGCCAGCAGCGCAGGGTCCAATCAGCCCCAGCATTTT. It codes for CASSAGSNQPQHF.

V and J are TRBV11-3 and TRBJ1-2; 9 bases agree with TRBD1. The CDR3 is 13 amino acids. Germline V gives CDR1 SGHNT, CDR2 YENEEA. V dropped 4 bases and J dropped 6; count of bases not matched to a gene: 3. In DNA, the CDR3 is TGTGCCAGCAGCTCGGACAGGGGTAATGGCTACACCTTC. The encoded protein is CASSSDRGNGYTF.

This rearrangement joins TRBV2 to TRBJ1-1; 7 bases fit TRBD1. The CDR3 runs to 14 residues. The ends lost 11 bases at V and 0 bases at J; junction bases unmatched: 9. Per the germline V gene, CDR1 is SNHLY and CDR2 is FYNNEI. The DNA for the CDR3 is TGTGCCGGAAATAAGGGACAGTTGAACACTGAAGCTTTCTTT. It is translated as CAGNKGQLNTEAFF.

The genes are TRBV6-5 and TRBJ2-5; TRBD2 aligns across 9 bases. CDR1 and CDR2 (germline): MNHEY, SVGAGI. V trimming: 6 bases; J trimming: 5 bases; junction bases outside the gene matches: 7. The CDR3 is 14 amino acids. The CDR3 coding sequence is TGTGCCAGCAGGGTTAGCGGGAGAGCGGAGACCCAGTACTTC. Amino acids: CASRVSGRAETQYF.

The V call is TRBV6-5, the J call TRBJ2-7; tentative D call: TRBD1 (7 bases). The germline V and J ends were trimmed by 2 bases and 1 base, with 12 bases remaining between them. The CDR3 covers 15 residues. Germline V gene sequence: CDR1 MNHEY, CDR2 SVGAGI. For the CDR3, the DNA is TGTGCCAGCAGTTACACGCAGGGGGGTTCCTACGAGCAGTACTTC. Its translation: CASSYTQGGSYEQYF.

The chain recombines TRBV7-9 with TRBJ1-4, with unresolved D. V shed 5 bases and J shed 3 bases, with 19 bases lying between them. The CDR3 length is 17 residues. Germline CDR1 reads SEHNR; CDR2 reads FQNEAQ (reference sequence). The DNA for the CDR3 is TGTGCCAGCAGCCCCCGCTTTGCCGCAAGGGCTAATGAAAAACTGTTTTTT. Its translation is CASSPRFAARANEKLFF.

This rearrangement joins TRBV4-1 to TRBJ2-7; 7 nucleotides align to TRBD1. V dropped 3 bases and J dropped 2; count of bases not matched to a gene: 4. CDR3 length: 14 amino acids. CDR1 and CDR2 (germline): MGHRA, YSYEKL. This chain's CDR3 is CASSHPTGPYEQYF. The CDR3 nucleotides read TGCGCCAGCAGCCATCCGACAGGGCCCTACGAGCAGTACTTC.

V usage is TRBV29-1 and J usage is TRBJ2-5; a possible D gene is TRBD2 (5 bases). The CDR3 length is 12 residues. CDR1 and CDR2 from the germline V gene are SQVTM and ANQGSEA. Trimming shortened V by 7 bases and J by 5 bases, and 14 bases separated the two germline ends. CDR3 DNA: TGCAGCGCTTCGGACGGGATGGAGACCCAGTACTTC. It yields the protein CSASDGMETQYF.

A word on this clone: Other nucleotide sequences in the sample specify the same CDR3. The chain links TRBV7-2 to TRBJ1-4; no firm D call. There are 14 residues in the CDR3. V was cut by 6 bases and J by 2 bases, with 10 bases left in between. Per germline, CDR1 SGHTA and CDR2 FQGNSA. The CDR3: CASSSGGTNEKLFF. CDR3 nucleotide sequence: TGTGCCAGCAGTTCGGGCGGGACTAATGAAAAACTGTTTTTT.

CDR3 DNA: TGTGCCTGGAGTACTACAGGGGTCCCGAAACAGCATTTT. Its translation: CAWSTTGVPKQHF. The V and J genes are TRBV30 and TRBJ1-5; 7 bases line up with TRBD1. CDR1 and CDR2 from the germline V gene are GTSNPN and SVGIG (reference sequence). The CDR3 runs 13 residues. V was pared by 2 bases and J by 13 bases, with 11 bases of the junction left unmatched. The full variable domain, rest sourced from reference TRBV30 and TRBJ1-5, is SQTIHQWPATLVQPVGSPLSLECTVEGTSNPNLYWYRQAAGRGLQLLFYSVGIGQISSEVPQNLSASRPQDRQFILSSKKLLLSDSGFYLCAWSTTGVPKQHFGDGTRLSIL.

Comment on this clone: In the same sample, other DNA sequences code for this CDR3. CDR3 sequence (DNA): TGCGCCAGCAGCCAAACCGGGACAGGGACCTATGGCTACACCTTC. Its translation: CASSQTGTGTYGYTF. V gene TRBV4-3 combines with J gene TRBJ1-2; the match to TRBD1 covers 9 bases. V dropped 2 bases and J dropped 4; count of bases not matched to a gene: 5. The CDR3 has 15 amino acids. Germline CDR1 and CDR2: LGHNA and YSLEER.

The chain is built from TRBV18 and TRBJ2-5, with D maybe TRBD1 (5 bases). The CDR3 is made up of 15 amino acids. The V and J ends lost 1 base and 1 base respectively, with 10 bases between them. CDR1 is KGHSH and CDR2 is LQKENI in the germline V gene. The CDR3 loop reads CASSPLGPPQETQYF. DNA for the CDR3: TGTGCCAGCTCACCACTGGGGCCTCCCCAAGAGACCCAGTACTTC.

CDR3 protein: CASSVGFGGGSYGYTF. DNA of the CDR3: TGTGCCAGCAGCGTAGGTTTCGGAGGGGGCTCCTATGGCTACACCTTC. The chain joins TRBV9 to TRBJ1-2; 7 bases match TRBD1. The CDR3 extends over 16 amino acids. CDR1 SGDLS and CDR2 YYNGEE come from the germline V gene. The V and J ends lost 0 bases and 4 bases, in that order; junction bases with no gene match: 9.

The gene calls are TRBV10-3 and TRBJ2-5, with a tentative D call TRBD2 (5 bases). This CDR3 is built from 14 residues. CDR1 ENHRY and CDR2 SYGVKD come from the germline V gene. Trimming removed 1 base from V and 5 bases from J, with 11 bases in between. The CDR3 sequence: CAISELGSRETQYF. The DNA for the CDR3 is TGTGCCATCAGTGAGTTAGGGAGTAGGGAGACCCAGTACTTC.

This clone has just one count. The chain combines TRBV28 with TRBJ2-3, with a tentative D call TRBD2 (5 bases). Germline values: CDR1 MDHEN, CDR2 SYDVKM. The CDR3 consists of 16 residues. V was trimmed by 3 bases and J by 6 bases, leaving 19 bases between them. CDR3 sequence reads: CASSLTTIFNSDTQYF. CDR3 coding DNA: TGTGCCAGCAGTTTGACGACTATTTTTAACAGCGATACGCAGTATTTT. The full variable domain, in which reference TRBV28 and TRBJ2-3 provide the parts outside the CDR3, is DVKVTQSSRYLVKRTGEKVFLECVQDMDHENMFWYRQDPGLGLRLIYFSYDVKMKEKGDIPEGYSVSREKKERFSLILESASTNQTSMYLCASSLTTIFNSDTQYFGPGTRLTVL.

The chain couples TRBV6-1 to TRBJ1-5; D call uncertain. Trimming took 6 bases from V and 6 from J, leaving 18 bases between them. This CDR3 is 15 amino acids long. Per the germline V gene, CDR1 is MNHNS and CDR2 is SASEGT. The CDR3 DNA reads TGTGCCAGCAGGGCGCCGGGGTTGAGCGGTCAGCCCCAGCATTTT. Encoded protein: CASRAPGLSGQPQHF.

V is TRBV4-1 and J is TRBJ1-5; D might be TRBD1 (5 bases). Germline V gene data show CDR1 as MGHRA and CDR2 as YSYEKL. There are 16 residues in the CDR3. V dropped 4 bases and J dropped 0 bases, with 13 bases sitting between them. The CDR3 bases are TGCGCCAGCAGCCTCGTTAGGACACCTAGCAATCAGCCCCAGCATTTT. It is translated as CASSLVRTPSNQPQHF.

The gene calls are TRBV7-9 and TRBJ2-1; no reliable D call. The CDR3 length is 18 residues. Deletions cut 5 bases from V and 8 bases from J, with 28 bases between. Germline loops: CDR1 SEHNR, CDR2 FQNEAQ (reference sequence). CDR3 DNA: TGTGCCAGCAGCCCTAACGGTGGGATTAGTAGTAGGATCGATGAGCAGTTCTTC. It yields the protein CASSPNGGISSRIDEQFF.

This clone was seen once. This chain joins TRBV5-8 and TRBJ2-7; D possibly corresponds to TRBD2 (5 bases). Trimming removed 5 bases from V and 4 bases from J, with 16 bases in between. The CDR3 has 14 residues. CDR1 is SGHTS and CDR2 is YDEGEE in the germline V gene. CDR3 DNA sequence: TGTGCCAGCAGGTCTACTAGGTATGAGTACGAGCAGTACTTC. It specifies CASRSTRYEYEQYF.

This clone was found a few times. V and J are TRBV9 and TRBJ2-1; 11 nucleotides match TRBD2. Germline V gives CDR1 SGDLS, CDR2 YYNGEE. With V trimmed by 2 bases and J by 8 bases, 3 bases remained unmatched. CDR3 length: 14 residues. CDR3 loop: CASSVTSGVDEQFF. As DNA, the CDR3 is TGTGCCAGCAGCGTGACTAGCGGGGTGGATGAGCAGTTCTTC.